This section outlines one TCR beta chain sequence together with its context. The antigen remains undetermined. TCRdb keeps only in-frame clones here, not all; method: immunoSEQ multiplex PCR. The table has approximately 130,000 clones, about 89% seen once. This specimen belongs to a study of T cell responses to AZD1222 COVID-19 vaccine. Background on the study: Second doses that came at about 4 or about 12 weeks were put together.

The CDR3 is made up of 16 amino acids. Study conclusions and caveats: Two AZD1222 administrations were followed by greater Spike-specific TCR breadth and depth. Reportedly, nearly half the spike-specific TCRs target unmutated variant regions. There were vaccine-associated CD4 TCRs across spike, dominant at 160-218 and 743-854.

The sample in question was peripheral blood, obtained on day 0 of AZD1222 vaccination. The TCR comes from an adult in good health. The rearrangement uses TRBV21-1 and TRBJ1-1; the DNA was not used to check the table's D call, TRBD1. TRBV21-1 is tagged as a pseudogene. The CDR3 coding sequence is TGTGCCAGCCCTACCGCCGGATGGCAGGGGCACACTGAAGCTTTCTTT. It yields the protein CASPTAGWQGHTEAFF.